Each of the 6 T cell receptor beta chains below was sequenced from the same sample in a study of blood T cell repertoires in COVID-19. Using immunoSEQ multiplex PCR, the repertoire was profiled, and TCRdb retains in-frame clones only, with some absent. The data show just over 150,000 clones, approximately 92% seen once. Sequences were obtained from peripheral blood. These receptors all stem from a woman in her 50s with acute or convalescent COVID-19.

This rearrangement joins TRBV28 to TRBJ1-1; the D gene is possibly TRBD1 (6 bases). This CDR3 has 13 residues. The germline V gene encodes CDR1 MDHEN and CDR2 SYDVKM. V dropped 5 bases and J dropped 5 bases, with 12 bases sitting between them. As DNA, the CDR3 is TGTGCCAGCAGTCCGGGACAAATGACTGAAGCTTTCTTT. Protein product: CASSPGQMTEAFF.

The rearrangement joins TRBV5-8 to TRBJ1-2; TRBD1 matches 7 bases. J lost 4 bases, V lost 4 bases, and 7 bases had no gene match. The V gene's germline CDR1 is SGHTS and CDR2 YDEGEE. The CDR3 sequence is 14 residues long. CDR3 protein: CASSLGQLPYGYTF. The CDR3 nucleotides read TGTGCCAGCAGCCTGGGACAGCTTCCCTATGGCTACACCTTC.

The rearrangement links TRBV4-2 to TRBJ1-3; 10 bases map to TRBD1. V was clipped by 5 bases and J by 1 base; unmatched bases: 5. The CDR3 is made up of 16 amino acids. In germline, CDR1 is LGHNA, CDR2 YNFKEQ. The CDR3 region is CASSWDRGRSGNTIYF. The CDR3 DNA reads as TGTGCCAGCAGCTGGGACAGGGGAAGGTCTGGAAACACCATATATTTT.

The rearrangement uses TRBV6-5 and TRBJ2-1; 8 bases agree with TRBD1. Germline V gene data show CDR1 as MNHEY and CDR2 as SVGAGI. V lost 6 bases, J lost 8 bases, and 12 bases stayed unmatched. The CDR3 covers 15 residues. DNA for the CDR3: TGTGCCAGCAGGACAGGGGATATGAGTTGGGATGAGCAGTTCTTC. Translated: CASRTGDMSWDEQFF.

V and J are TRBV13 and TRBJ2-3; D not certain. Per the germline V gene, CDR1 is PRHDT and CDR2 is FYEKMQ (reference sequence). The CDR3 length is 15 residues. Trimming stripped 3 bases from V and 6 bases from J, with 16 bases between. The CDR3 DNA reads TGTGCCAGCAGCTTTGACCTAAGCTCTAGGGATACGCAGTATTTT. Its protein product is CASSFDLSSRDTQYF.

The sample holds one count of this clone. The chain is built from TRBV11-2 and TRBJ1-4, with TRBD1 matching over 9 bases. Germline V lookup: CDR1 SGHAT, CDR2 FQNNGV. This CDR3 spans 14 amino acids. J lost 8 bases, V lost 5 bases, and 6 bases had no gene match. The CDR3 bases are TGTGCCAGCAGCCTAAACAGGGGGCGCGAAAAACTGTTTTTT. Amino acid sequence: CASSLNRGREKLFF.